The following is a TCR beta chain sequence with its context. Antigen: not known. The sample comes from a study of CD8+ T cells in alopecia areata. About the study: Those patients who were treated received oral tofacitinib, which was given at 5 to 10 mg twice daily for moderate-to-severe alopecia areata. Tofacitinib continued for 6 to 18 months and was then withheld for 6 months.

Reverse transcription of extracted RNA yielded cDNA, which provided the sequencing template. Sequenced by immunoSEQ multiplex PCR; TCRdb stores in-frame clones only, minus some. This sample has a few hundred thousand clones, with 60% found just once. Treatment given: oral pan-JAK inhibitor, 5-10 mg twice daily. The V segment lost 1 base and the J segment 4 bases; nucleotides outside the gene matches: 6. CDR3 length: 15 amino acids. In germline, CDR1 is MGHRA, CDR2 YSYEKL. Study-level findings and limits: Lesional scalp displayed greater clonality than normal scalp, most notably in alopecia totalis/universalis. Under tofacitinib, fewer expanded CD8+ clones appeared among the top 100 scalp clones.

The chain is built from TRBV4-1 and TRBJ1-2, with 7 bases that match TRBD1. This sequence originates from a human donor with alopecia areata. The input for sequencing was CD4+ T cells sorted from blood, taken around week 54, from a patient treated with tofacitinib. CDR3 region: CASSQAATGRYGYTF. The CDR3 DNA is TGCGCCAGCAGCCAAGCCGCGACAGGGCGCTATGGCTACACCTTC.